This entry concerns a single T cell receptor (beta chain). Its cognate antigen is unknown. Single viable CD3+CD4+CD8-CD45RO+ cells were sorted as the memory CD4+ T cells. These data come from a study of memory CD4+ T cells and cytomegalovirus serostatus. Notes on the study in general: Suggested: most of the CMV-linked TCR signature lies in CD4+ memory cells.

Sequencing used immunoSEQ multiplex PCR; TCRdb keeps in-frame clones, though not all of them. The table lists 80,000 or so clones, under 80% of them singletons. The clonotype comes from an adult in good health and CMV-seropositive. The sequencing sample was made of memory CD4+ T cells from blood.

Here the CDR3 reads CASSPRGAPFSGNTIYF. The DNA of the CDR3 is TGTGCCAGCTCACCTAGAGGAGCGCCCTTCTCTGGAAACACCATATATTTT. This chain links TRBV18 with TRBJ1-3; D is ambiguous. CDR1 KGHSH and CDR2 LQKENI come from the germline V gene. V was trimmed by 3 bases and J by 0 bases, leaving 15 bases between them. CDR3 length: 17 amino acids.